Detailed here is one T cell receptor (beta chain). The antigen is undetermined. The data stem from a study of glioma-infiltrating T cells after dendritic cell vaccination. Study in general: Patients had newly diagnosed or recurrent glioblastoma and received dendritic cell vaccines. Three intradermal dendritic cell vaccine injections were given every two weeks. Study-level results: Survival was not directly related to TCR clonality in these patients.

The time point is: after dendritic cell vaccination, including at tumor progression/relapse. Profiled with immunoSEQ multiplex PCR; TCRdb holds only in-frame clones, not every one. The data show fewer than 95,000 clones, 85% seen once. The V gene end was trimmed by 4 bases and the J gene end by 5 bases; junction bases not matched to a gene: 5. The germline CDR1 and CDR2 sequences are LNHDA and SQIVND (reference sequence). The CDR3 spans 14 residues. The sequencing used blood, collected after dendritic cell vaccination. The V call is TRBV19, the J call TRBJ1-5; 7 nucleotides agree with TRBD1. This sequence originates from a human donor with glioblastoma. CDR3 sequence: CASSRDSAYQPQHF. DNA for the CDR3: TGTGCCAGTAGTAGGGACAGCGCTTATCAGCCCCAGCATTTT.